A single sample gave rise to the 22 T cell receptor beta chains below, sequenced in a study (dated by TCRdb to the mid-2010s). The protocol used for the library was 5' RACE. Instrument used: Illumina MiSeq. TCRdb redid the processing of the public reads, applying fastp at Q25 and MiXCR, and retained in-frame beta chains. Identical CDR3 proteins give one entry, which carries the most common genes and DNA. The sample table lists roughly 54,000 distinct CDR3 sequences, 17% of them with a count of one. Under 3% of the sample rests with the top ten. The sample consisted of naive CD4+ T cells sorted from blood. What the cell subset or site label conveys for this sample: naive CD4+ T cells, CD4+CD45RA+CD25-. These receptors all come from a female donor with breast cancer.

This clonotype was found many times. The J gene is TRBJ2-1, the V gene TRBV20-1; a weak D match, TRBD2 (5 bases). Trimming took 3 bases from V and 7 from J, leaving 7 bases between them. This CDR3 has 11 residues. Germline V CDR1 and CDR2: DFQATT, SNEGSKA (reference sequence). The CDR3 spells CSASSANEQFF. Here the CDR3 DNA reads TGCAGTGCTAGTAGCGCGAATGAGCAGTTCTTC.

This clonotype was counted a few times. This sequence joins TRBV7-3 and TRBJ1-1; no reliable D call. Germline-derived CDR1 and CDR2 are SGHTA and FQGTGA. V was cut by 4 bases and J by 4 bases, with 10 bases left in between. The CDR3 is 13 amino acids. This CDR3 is CASSYQEGTEAFF. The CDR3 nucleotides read TGTGCCAGCAGCTATCAGGAAGGCACTGAAGCTTTCTTT.

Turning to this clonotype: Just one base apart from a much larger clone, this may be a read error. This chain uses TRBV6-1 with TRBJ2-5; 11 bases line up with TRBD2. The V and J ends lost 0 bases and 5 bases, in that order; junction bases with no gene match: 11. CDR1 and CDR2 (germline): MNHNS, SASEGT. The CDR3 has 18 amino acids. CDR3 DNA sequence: TGTGCCAGCAGTGAAGCTGTACTAGCGGGAGCTCGGAAGGAGACCCAGTACTTC. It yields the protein CASSEAVLAGARKETQYF.

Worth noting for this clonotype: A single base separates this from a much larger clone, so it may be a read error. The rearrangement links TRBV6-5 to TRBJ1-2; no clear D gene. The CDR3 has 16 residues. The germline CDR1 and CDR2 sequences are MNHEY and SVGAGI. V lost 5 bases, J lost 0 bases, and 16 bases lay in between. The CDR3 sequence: CASSHTTRRANYGYTF. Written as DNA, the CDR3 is TGTGCCAGCAGTCACACCACCCGCAGAGCTAACTATGGCTACACCTTC.

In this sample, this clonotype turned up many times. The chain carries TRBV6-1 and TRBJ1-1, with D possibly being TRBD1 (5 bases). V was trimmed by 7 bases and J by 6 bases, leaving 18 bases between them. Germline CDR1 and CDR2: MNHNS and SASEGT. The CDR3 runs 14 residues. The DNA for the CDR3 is TGTGCCAGCACCCTGGGAGGGGCCCAGCCTGAAGCTTTCTTT. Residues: CASTLGGAQPEAFF.

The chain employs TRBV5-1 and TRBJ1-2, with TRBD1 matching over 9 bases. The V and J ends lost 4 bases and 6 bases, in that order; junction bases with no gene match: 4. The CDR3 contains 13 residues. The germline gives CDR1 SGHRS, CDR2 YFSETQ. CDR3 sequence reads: CASSRGQGDGYTF. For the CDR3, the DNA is TGCGCCAGCAGCCGGGGACAGGGAGATGGCTACACCTTC.

CDR3 amino acids: CASSLAGFNRDEQYF. The CDR3 nucleotides read TGCGCCAGCAGCTTGGCCGGTTTCAATAGGGACGAGCAGTACTTC. The V call is TRBV5-1, the J call TRBJ2-7, with unresolved D. V shed 0 bases and J shed 5 bases, with 15 bases lying between them. The germline CDR1 and CDR2 sequences are SGHRS and YFSETQ. The CDR3 runs to 15 residues. The full variable domain, rest sourced from reference TRBV5-1 and TRBJ2-7, is KAGVTQTPRYLIKTRGQQVTLSCSPISGHRSVSWYQQTPGQGLQFLFEYFSETQRNKGNFPGRFSGRQFSNSRSEMNVSTLELGDSALYLCASSLAGFNRDEQYFGPGTRLTVT.

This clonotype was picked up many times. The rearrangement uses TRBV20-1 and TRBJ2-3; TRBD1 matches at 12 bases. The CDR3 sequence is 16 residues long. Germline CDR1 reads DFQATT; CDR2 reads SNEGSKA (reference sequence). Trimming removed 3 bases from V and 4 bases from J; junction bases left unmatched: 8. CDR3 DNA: TGCAGTGCTAGCTATTCCGGGACAGGGGGCCCAGATACGCAGTATTTT. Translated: CSASYSGTGGPDTQYF.

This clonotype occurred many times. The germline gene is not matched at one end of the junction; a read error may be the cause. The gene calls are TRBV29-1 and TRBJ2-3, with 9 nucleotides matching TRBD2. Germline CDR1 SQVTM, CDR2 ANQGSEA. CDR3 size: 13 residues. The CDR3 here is CSVAGLATYTQYF. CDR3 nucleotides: TGCAGCGTAGCGGGACTAGCCACATATACGCAGTATTTT.

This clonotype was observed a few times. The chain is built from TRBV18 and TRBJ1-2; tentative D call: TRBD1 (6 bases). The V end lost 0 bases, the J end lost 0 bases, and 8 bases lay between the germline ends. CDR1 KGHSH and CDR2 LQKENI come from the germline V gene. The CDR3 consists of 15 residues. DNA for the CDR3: TGTGCCAGCTCACCACCGGAGGGGGCTAACTATGGCTACACCTTC. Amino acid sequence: CASSPPEGANYGYTF. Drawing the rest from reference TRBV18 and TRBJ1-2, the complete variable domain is NAGVMQNPRHLVRRRGQEARLRCSPMKGHSHVYWYRQLPEEGLKFMVYLQKENIIDESGMPKERFSAEFPKEGPSILRIQQVVRGDSAAYFCASSPPEGANYGYTFGSGTRLTVV.

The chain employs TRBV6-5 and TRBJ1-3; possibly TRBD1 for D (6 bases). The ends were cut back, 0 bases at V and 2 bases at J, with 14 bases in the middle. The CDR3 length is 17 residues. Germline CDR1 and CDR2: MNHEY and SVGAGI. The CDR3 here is CASSYSIRGLAGNTIYF. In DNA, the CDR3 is TGTGCCAGCAGTTACTCGATCCGGGGGCTAGCTGGAAACACCATATATTTT.

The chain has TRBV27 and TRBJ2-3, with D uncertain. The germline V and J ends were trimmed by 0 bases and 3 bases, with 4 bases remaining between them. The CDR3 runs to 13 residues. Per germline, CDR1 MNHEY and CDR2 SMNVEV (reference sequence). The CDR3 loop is CASSLSRTDTQYF. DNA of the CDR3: TGTGCCAGCAGTTTATCCCGGACAGATACGCAGTATTTT.

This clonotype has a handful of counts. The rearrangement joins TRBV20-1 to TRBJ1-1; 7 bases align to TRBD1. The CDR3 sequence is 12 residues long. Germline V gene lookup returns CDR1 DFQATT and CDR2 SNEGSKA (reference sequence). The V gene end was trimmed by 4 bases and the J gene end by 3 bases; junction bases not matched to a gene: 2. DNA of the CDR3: TGCAGTGCTACTCAGGGGGACACTGAAGCTTTCTTT. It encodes CSATQGDTEAFF.

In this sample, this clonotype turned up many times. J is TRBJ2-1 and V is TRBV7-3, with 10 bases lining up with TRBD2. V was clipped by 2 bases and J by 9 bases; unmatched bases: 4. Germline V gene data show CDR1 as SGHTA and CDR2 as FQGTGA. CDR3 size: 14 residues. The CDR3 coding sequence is TGTGCCAGCAGCTTAGGGCTAGCGGGAGCTGAGCAGTTCTTC. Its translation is CASSLGLAGAEQFF.

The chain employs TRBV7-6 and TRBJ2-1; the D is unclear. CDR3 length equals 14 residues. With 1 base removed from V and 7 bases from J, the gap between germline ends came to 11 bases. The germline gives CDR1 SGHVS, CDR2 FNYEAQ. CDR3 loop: CASSLVGRKNEQFF. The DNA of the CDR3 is TGTGCCAGCAGCTTAGTTGGTCGAAAAAATGAGCAGTTCTTC.

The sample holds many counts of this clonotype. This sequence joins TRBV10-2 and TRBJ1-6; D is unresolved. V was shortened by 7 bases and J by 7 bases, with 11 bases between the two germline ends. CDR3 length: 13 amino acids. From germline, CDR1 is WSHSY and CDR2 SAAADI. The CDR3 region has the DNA TGCGCCAGCACGGACTTTGGAAATTCACCCCTCCACTTT. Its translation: CASTDFGNSPLHF.

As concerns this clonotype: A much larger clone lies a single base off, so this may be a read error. CDR3 protein: CSASIQAGGKQPQHF. The CDR3 nucleotides are TGCAGTGCTTCCATCCAAGCTGGGGGTAAACAGCCCCAGCATTTT. The chain carries TRBV20-1 and TRBJ1-5; D is possibly TRBD1 (5 bases). The V and J ends lost 5 bases and 7 bases respectively, with 21 bases between them. Germline V gene sequence: CDR1 DFQATT, CDR2 SNEGSKA (reference sequence). CDR3 length: 15 residues.

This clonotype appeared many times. Here the CDR3 reads CASSSDRDYGYTF. CDR3 bases: TGTGCCAGCAGTTCCGACAGGGACTATGGCTACACCTTC. The J gene is TRBJ1-2, the V gene TRBV7-8, with TRBD1 identical over 7 bases. Germline assignment: CDR1 SGHVS and CDR2 FQNEAQ. The CDR3 contains 13 residues. V shed 6 bases, J shed 3 bases, and the junction held 4 bases outside the gene matches.

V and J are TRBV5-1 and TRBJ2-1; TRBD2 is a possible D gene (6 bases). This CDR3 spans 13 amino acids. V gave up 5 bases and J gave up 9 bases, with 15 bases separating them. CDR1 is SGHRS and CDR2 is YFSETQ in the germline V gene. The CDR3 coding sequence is TGCGCCAGCAGGCCGGGATCCGGGGGTGAGCAGTTCTTC. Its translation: CASRPGSGGEQFF.

CDR3 in amino acids: CASKSTGARDQPQHF. CDR3 nucleotides: TGTGCCAGCAAATCGACAGGGGCTAGGGATCAGCCCCAGCATTTT. V and J are TRBV12-3 or TRBV12-4 and TRBJ1-5, with 8 bases lining up with TRBD1. The CDR3 has 15 amino acids. V lost 7 bases and J lost 5; bases outside the gene matches: 10.

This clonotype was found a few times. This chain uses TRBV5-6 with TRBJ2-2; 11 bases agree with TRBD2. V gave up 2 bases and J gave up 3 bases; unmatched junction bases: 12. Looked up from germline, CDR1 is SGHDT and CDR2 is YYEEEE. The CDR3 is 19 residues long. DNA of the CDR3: TGTGCCAGCAGCTTTACTCGTAGCGGGAGGGCCGGGTACACCGGGGAGCTGTTTTTT. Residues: CASSFTRSGRAGYTGELFF. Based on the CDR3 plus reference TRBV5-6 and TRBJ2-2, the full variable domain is DAGVTQSPTHLIKTRGQQVTLRCSPKSGHDTVSWYQQALGQGPQFIFQYYEEEERQRGNFPDRFSGHQFPNYSSELNVNALLLGDSALYLCASSFTRSGRAGYTGELFFGEGSRLTVL.

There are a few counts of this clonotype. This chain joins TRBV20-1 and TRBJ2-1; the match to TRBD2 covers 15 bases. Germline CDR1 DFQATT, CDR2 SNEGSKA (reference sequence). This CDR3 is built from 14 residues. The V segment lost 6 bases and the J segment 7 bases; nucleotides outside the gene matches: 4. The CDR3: CSACGTSGRNEQFF. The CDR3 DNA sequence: TGCAGTGCCTGCGGGACTAGCGGGAGGAATGAGCAGTTCTTC.